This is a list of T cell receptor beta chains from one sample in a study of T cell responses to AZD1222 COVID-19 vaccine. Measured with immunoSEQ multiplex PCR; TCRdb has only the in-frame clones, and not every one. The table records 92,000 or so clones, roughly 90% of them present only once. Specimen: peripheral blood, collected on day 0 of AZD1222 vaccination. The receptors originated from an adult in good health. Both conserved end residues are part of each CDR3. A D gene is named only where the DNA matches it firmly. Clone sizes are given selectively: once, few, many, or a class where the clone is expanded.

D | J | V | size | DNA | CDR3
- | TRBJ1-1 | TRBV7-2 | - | TGTGCCAGCAGCCCTAGGACTGAGAACACTGAAGCTTTCTTT | CASSPRTENTEAFF
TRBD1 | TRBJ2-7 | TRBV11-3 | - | TGTGCCAGCAGCGAGCGACAGGGGGTCAACTACGAGCAGTACTTC | CASSERQGVNYEQYF
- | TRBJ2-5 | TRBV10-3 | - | TGTGCCATCAGTGCTGGGACCGAACAAGAGACCCAGTACTTC | CAISAGTEQETQYF
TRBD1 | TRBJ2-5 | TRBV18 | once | TGTGCCAGCTCACCAAACCTTCCGGGACAGGGGGCTGGGGAGACCCAGTACTTC | CASSPNLPGQGAGETQYF
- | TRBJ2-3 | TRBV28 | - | TGTGCCAGCACGACGAGAGCAGATACGCAGTATTTT | CASTTRADTQYF
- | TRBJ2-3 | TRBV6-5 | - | TGTGCCAGCAGCCCCAGCACAGATACGCAGTATTTT | CASSPSTDTQYF
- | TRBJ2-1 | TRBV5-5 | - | TGTGCCAGCAGCTTGGGGGCCCTCACCGAGCAGTTCTTC | CASSLGALTEQFF
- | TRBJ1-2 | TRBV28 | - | TGTGCCAGCAGTTTCTCTAACAGGATCTATGGCTACACCTTC | CASSFSNRIYGYTF
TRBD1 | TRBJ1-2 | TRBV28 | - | TGTGCCAGCAGTTTCGGGACAGGGGGCTTATCTGGCTACACCTTC | CASSFGTGGLSGYTF
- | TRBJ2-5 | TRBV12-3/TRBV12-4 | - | TGTGCCAGCAGTTTAGTCCCAGTAGAGACCCAGTACTTC | CASSLVPVETQYF
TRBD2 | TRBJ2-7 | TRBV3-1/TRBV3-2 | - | TGTGCCAGCAGCCAGTGGGGACTAGCGGGAGAGAATGGCTACGAGCAGTACTTC | CASSQWGLAGENGYEQYF
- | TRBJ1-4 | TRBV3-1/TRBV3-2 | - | TGTGCCAGCAGCCAGTTCCGGGAAAAACTGTTTTTT | CASSQFREKLFF
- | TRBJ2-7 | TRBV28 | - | TGTGCCAGCAGTCCCCACACCCAGGGTGGGGAGCAGTACTTC | CASSPHTQGGEQYF
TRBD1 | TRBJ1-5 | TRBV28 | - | TGTGCCAGCAGTTCAGGGGGTAGCAATCAGCCCCAGCATTTT | CASSSGGSNQPQHF